One sample yielded the 28 T cell receptor beta chains listed below, sequenced in a study of control samples from healthy donors and cancer patients. TCRdb keeps only in-frame clones here, not all; method: immunoSEQ multiplex PCR. The sample lists fewer than 200,000 clones, roughly 95% occurring once. The source material was blood. All receptors come from a woman aged 60-75 years in good health.

In its sample, this clone was seen once. V usage is TRBV7-2 and J usage is TRBJ2-7, with D hard to call. The CDR3 runs to 15 residues. Germline assignment: CDR1 SGHTA and CDR2 FQGNSA. The V end was cut by 1 base, the J end by 2 bases, with 12 bases between. In DNA, the CDR3 is TGTGCCAGCAGCTTAGAGCTAGGCCCCACCTACGAGCAGTACTTC. Encoded protein: CASSLELGPTYEQYF.

The chain has TRBV27 and TRBJ2-2; D remains ambiguous. Per the germline V gene, CDR1 is MNHEY and CDR2 is SMNVEV (reference sequence). CDR3 length equals 12 residues. Trimming removed 5 bases from V and 4 bases from J, with 5 bases in between. Here the CDR3 DNA reads TGTGCCAGCAGTCAAATCACCGGGGAGCTGTTTTTT. It yields the protein CASSQITGELFF.

This chain joins TRBV5-1 and TRBJ1-2, with 7 bases lining up with TRBD1. The J segment lost 8 bases and the V segment lost 0 bases, leaving 10 bases of the junction unmatched. The CDR3 is 15 amino acids. CDR1 is SGHRS and CDR2 is YFSETQ in the germline V gene. This chain's CDR3 is CASSLGGKGAQGYTF. The DNA of the CDR3 is TGCGCCAGCAGCTTGGGGGGCAAGGGGGCGCAGGGCTACACCTTC.

The gene calls are TRBV6-2 or TRBV6-3 and TRBJ1-1; D remains unclear. The CDR3 sequence is 14 residues long. The V and J ends lost 2 bases and 1 base respectively, with 8 bases between them. Germline V gene data show CDR1 as MNHEY and CDR2 as SVGEGT. CDR3 in amino acids: CASSYGWANTEAFF. CDR3 nucleotide sequence: TGTGCCAGCAGTTACGGGTGGGCGAACACTGAAGCTTTCTTT.

The sample holds one count of this clone. The chain combines TRBV6-6 with TRBJ1-5, with D unresolved. With 7 bases removed from V and 0 bases from J, the gap between germline ends came to 10 bases. CDR1 and CDR2 (germline): MNHNY, SVGAGI (reference sequence). The CDR3 contains 14 residues. CDR3 DNA sequence: TGTGCCAGCAACACGGGTAATAGCAATCAGCCCCAGCATTTT. This sequence encodes CASNTGNSNQPQHF.

The chain carries TRBV2 and TRBJ1-1; no reliable D call. Germline V gene lookup returns CDR1 SNHLY and CDR2 FYNNEI. The CDR3 is 12 amino acids. The germline V and J ends were trimmed by 7 bases and 1 base, with 7 bases remaining between them. DNA of the CDR3: TGTGCCAGCATCCTGGGGAACACTGAAGCTTTCTTT. Residues: CASILGNTEAFF. Complete variable domain (other parts from reference TRBV2 and TRBJ1-1): EPEVTQTPSHQVTQMGQEVILRCVPISNHLYFYWYRQILGQKVEFLVSFYNNEISEKSEIFDDQFSVERPDGSNFTLKIRSTKLEDSAMYFCASILGNTEAFFGQGTRLTVV.

The rearrangement uses TRBV6-6 and TRBJ1-2, with D tentatively TRBD1 (6 bases). V was cut by 4 bases and J by 4 bases, with 16 bases left in between. Germline values: CDR1 MNHNY, CDR2 SVGAGI (reference sequence). The CDR3 is 15 residues long. CDR3 in amino acids: CASSSVLGAVYGYTF. The CDR3 nucleotides read TGTGCCAGCAGTTCCGTGTTGGGGGCGGTCTATGGCTACACCTTC.

Only one count was recorded for this clone. The rearrangement uses TRBV6-5 and TRBJ1-1; 8 nucleotides agree with TRBD1. Germline-derived CDR1 and CDR2 are MNHEY and SVGAGI. The CDR3 runs 14 residues. Losses at the gene ends were 8 bases for V and 4 bases for J; bases not matched to a gene: 9. The CDR3 region is CASVRGRFSTEAFF. In nucleotides, the CDR3 is TGTGCCAGCGTCAGGGGGCGCTTCAGCACTGAAGCTTTCTTT.

This clone has more than one count but fewer than ten. The genes are TRBV6-1 and TRBJ1-3; TRBD1 agrees at 8 bases. The CDR3 loop spans 16 amino acids. J was trimmed by 2 bases and V by 3 bases; bases with no gene match: 6. The V gene's germline CDR1 is MNHNS and CDR2 SASEGT. CDR3 protein: CASSDRMTGAGNTIYF. CDR3 DNA: TGTGCCAGCAGTGATCGCATGACAGGGGCTGGAAACACCATATATTTT.

The chain has TRBV10-3 and TRBJ1-1; D uncertain. Trimming cost V 6 bases and J 11 bases, with 19 bases left between them. Per germline, CDR1 ENHRY and CDR2 SYGVKD. CDR3 length equals 13 residues. The chain's CDR3 is CAISTDHHLRAFF. CDR3 nucleotide sequence: TGTGCCATCAGCACTGACCACCACCTCAGGGCTTTCTTT.

The chain joins TRBV5-1 to TRBJ2-1, with TRBD2 matching over 11 bases. J gave up 9 bases and V 4 bases, and 12 bases lay outside the gene matches. The CDR3 is 16 residues long. In germline, CDR1 is SGHRS, CDR2 YFSETQ. CDR3 in amino acids: CASSPRTSGGPGEQFF. The CDR3, as DNA: TGCGCCAGCAGCCCTAGAACTAGCGGGGGTCCTGGTGAGCAGTTCTTC.

V is TRBV3-1 (or the pseudogene TRBV3-2) and J is TRBJ2-2; no clear D gene. With 0 bases removed from V and 4 bases from J, the gap between germline ends came to 3 bases. This CDR3 has 13 residues. Looked up from germline, CDR1 is LGHDT and CDR2 is YNNKEL (reference sequence). The CDR3 sequence: CASSQEVTGELFF. CDR3 in DNA: TGTGCCAGCAGCCAAGAAGTCACCGGGGAGCTGTTTTTT.

CDR3 in amino acids: CASRDRGTEAFF. The DNA for the CDR3 is TGTGCCAGTAGGGACAGAGGCACTGAAGCTTTCTTT. This chain connects TRBV19 to TRBJ1-1; D might be TRBD1 (6 bases). This CDR3 has 12 residues. From germline, CDR1 is LNHDA and CDR2 SQIVND (reference sequence). V was trimmed by 6 bases and J by 4 bases, leaving 9 bases between them.

Note on this clone: This sample also contains other DNA sequences that code for the same CDR3. V gene TRBV19 combines with J gene TRBJ1-1, with D hard to call. Germline V lookup: CDR1 LNHDA, CDR2 SQIVND (reference sequence). V dropped 5 bases and J dropped 0 bases, with 10 bases sitting between them. The CDR3 contains 14 residues. CDR3 DNA: TGTGCCAGTAGTTTGGGCGGGTTGAACACTGAAGCTTTCTTT. Its protein product is CASSLGGLNTEAFF.

The chain joins TRBV7-2 to TRBJ2-2; TRBD2 matches 7 bases. In germline, CDR1 is SGHTA, CDR2 FQGNSA. The CDR3 extends over 17 amino acids. V trimming: 1 base; J trimming: 5 bases; junction bases outside the gene matches: 10. In DNA, the CDR3 is TGTGCCAGCAGCTTAGTCGTCGGGGGGAAGCGGACCGGGGAGCTGTTTTTT. As protein: CASSLVVGGKRTGELFF.

Concerning this clone itself: Germline is not matched at one junction end, which may reflect a read error. This chain uses TRBV3-1 (or the pseudogene TRBV3-2) with TRBJ2-3; tentative D call: TRBD1 (5 bases). This CDR3 spans 20 amino acids. Looked up from germline, CDR1 is LGHDT and CDR2 is YNNKEL (reference sequence). The CDR3 nucleotides are TGTGCCAGCAGCAAAGATCTTAGGGGCCGATACAGATACCACACAGATACGCAGTATTTT. Residues: CASSKDLRGRYRYHTDTQYF.

The chain is built from TRBV11-3 and TRBJ2-1, with D perhaps TRBD2 (6 bases). The CDR3 length is 16 residues. Germline V gene sequence: CDR1 SGHNT, CDR2 YENEEA. The V end was cut by 1 base, the J end by 8 bases, with 18 bases between. The CDR3 region is CASSLGLGTADDEQFF. The CDR3 DNA follows: TGTGCCAGCAGCTTAGGACTAGGAACCGCTGATGATGAGCAGTTCTTC.

The chain couples TRBV6-5 to TRBJ1-1; possible D gene TRBD1, 5 bases. Germline CDR1 reads MNHEY; CDR2 reads SVGAGI. The CDR3 is 15 residues long. Trimming cost V 2 bases and J 6 bases, with 16 bases left between them. As DNA, the CDR3 is TGTGCCAGCAGTTACCAATTTGGGGAAGGGGCTGAAGCTTTCTTT. It encodes CASSYQFGEGAEAFF.

The rearrangement links TRBV29-1 to TRBJ1-1, with a tentative D call TRBD1 (5 bases). V lost 7 bases and J lost 1, with 13 bases in between. The CDR3 extends over 13 amino acids. Germline V gives CDR1 SQVTM, CDR2 ANQGSEA. CDR3 residues: CSARQTKNTEAFF. Written as DNA, the CDR3 is TGCAGCGCCCGACAGACAAAGAACACTGAAGCTTTCTTT.

The count of this clone is one. The V call is TRBV3-1 (or the pseudogene TRBV3-2), the J call TRBJ1-1, with 9 positions matching TRBD1. The CDR3 spans 13 residues. J gave up 6 bases and V 7 bases, and 6 bases lay outside the gene matches. The germline gives CDR1 LGHDT, CDR2 YNNKEL (reference sequence). This CDR3 reads CASKQGAGAEAFF. Here the CDR3 DNA reads TGTGCCAGCAAACAGGGGGCAGGTGCTGAAGCTTTCTTT.

The chain employs TRBV7-2 and TRBJ1-6; tentative D call: TRBD1 (6 bases). This CDR3 has 15 amino acids. CDR1 is SGHTA, CDR2 FQGNSA, per germline. V was trimmed by 4 bases and J by 5 bases, leaving 12 bases between them. The CDR3 DNA reads as TGTGCCAGCAGCTATCAGGGGTTTGATAATTCACCCCTCCACTTT. Its protein is CASSYQGFDNSPLHF.

The J gene is TRBJ2-6, the V gene TRBV19; perhaps TRBD1 as D (5 bases). This CDR3 has 12 residues. Per germline, CDR1 LNHDA and CDR2 SQIVND (reference sequence). Between the trimmed V and J ends, which lost 5 bases and 12 bases, there was a span of 11 bases. The CDR3 sequence is CASSFLQGVLTF. CDR3 in DNA: TGTGCCAGTAGTTTCCTTCAGGGCGTCCTGACTTTC.

This chain connects TRBV7-2 to TRBJ1-2; TRBD1 might be the D (5 bases). CDR3 length: 14 residues. Germline assignment: CDR1 SGHTA and CDR2 FQGNSA. V lost 4 bases to trimming and J lost 5 bases, with 14 bases between them. CDR3 sequence: CASSSGGGSYGYTF. The CDR3 DNA reads as TGTGCCAGCAGCTCGGGCGGGGGGTCGTATGGCTACACCTTC.

The chain has TRBV19 and TRBJ1-5; 8 bases fit TRBD1. The germline V gene encodes CDR1 LNHDA and CDR2 SQIVND (reference sequence). The CDR3 length is 16 residues. With V trimmed by 5 bases and J by 2 bases, 8 bases remained unmatched. The CDR3 loop is CASSGDRGGRNQPQHF. The CDR3 nucleotides are TGTGCCAGTAGTGGTGACAGGGGTGGACGCAATCAGCCCCAGCATTTT. Drawing the rest from reference TRBV19 and TRBJ1-5, the complete variable domain is DGGITQSPKYLFRKEGQNVTLSCEQNLNHDAMYWYRQDPGQGLRLIYYSQIVNDFQKGDIAEGYSVSREKKESFPLTVTSAQKNPTAFYLCASSGDRGGRNQPQHFGDGTRLSIL.

The rearrangement uses TRBV7-9 and TRBJ2-3, with D tentatively TRBD2 (6 bases). CDR1 is SEHNR, CDR2 FQNEAQ, per germline (reference sequence). This CDR3 region has 14 residues. V lost 2 bases and J lost 3, with 9 bases in between. CDR3 protein: CASSLRGATDTQYF. CDR3 coding DNA: TGTGCCAGCAGCTTACGCGGGGCGACAGATACGCAGTATTTT.

V usage is TRBV6-6 and J usage is TRBJ2-1; TRBD2 matches at 7 bases. The germline V gene has CDR1 MNHNY and CDR2 SVGAGI (reference sequence). The CDR3 loop spans 16 amino acids. V lost 6 bases, J lost 3 bases, and 11 bases stayed unmatched. The CDR3 coding sequence is TGTGCCAGCAGGACTAATACGGGGGGACTCTACAATGAGCAGTTCTTC. Translated, it gives CASRTNTGGLYNEQFF.

The chain recombines TRBV27 with TRBJ1-2; D perhaps matches TRBD1 (5 bases). CDR1 and CDR2 (germline): MNHEY, SMNVEV (reference sequence). The V end lost 6 bases, the J end lost 5 bases, and 19 bases lay between the germline ends. The CDR3 sequence is 15 residues long. The CDR3 reads CASRIGAWGGYGYTF. The DNA for the CDR3 is TGTGCCAGCAGAATAGGGGCCTGGGGGGGATATGGCTACACCTTC.

Here the CDR3 DNA reads TGTGCCAGCAGTGAGCGACAGGTAGTGGGCTACACCTTC. Translated: CASSERQVVGYTF. The chain recombines TRBV12-3 or TRBV12-4 with TRBJ1-2; perhaps TRBD1 as D (6 bases). V was clipped by 5 bases and J by 8 bases, with 15 bases between them. The CDR3 length is 13 residues.